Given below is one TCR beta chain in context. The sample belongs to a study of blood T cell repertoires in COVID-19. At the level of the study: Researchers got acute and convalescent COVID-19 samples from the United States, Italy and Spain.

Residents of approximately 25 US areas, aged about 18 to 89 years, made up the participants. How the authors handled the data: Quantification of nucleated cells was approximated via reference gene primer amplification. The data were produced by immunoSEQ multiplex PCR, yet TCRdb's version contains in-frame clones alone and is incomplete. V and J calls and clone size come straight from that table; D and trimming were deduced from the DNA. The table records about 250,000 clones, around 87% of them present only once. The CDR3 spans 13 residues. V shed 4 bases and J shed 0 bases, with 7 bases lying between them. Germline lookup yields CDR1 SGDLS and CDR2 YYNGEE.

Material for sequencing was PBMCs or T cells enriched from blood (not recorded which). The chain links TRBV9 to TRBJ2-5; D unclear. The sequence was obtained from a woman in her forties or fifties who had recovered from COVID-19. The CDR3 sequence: CASSLGYQETQYF. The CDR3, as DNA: TGTGCCAGCAGCCTCGGGTACCAAGAGACCCAGTACTTC.